The sequence of this TCR beta chain was determined in a study of blood T cell repertoires in COVID-19. V gave up 5 bases and J gave up 2 bases, with 14 bases separating them. Germline V CDR1 and CDR2: LNHDA, SQIVND (reference sequence). The CDR3 totals 15 residues. Repertoires were generated with immunoSEQ multiplex PCR, while TCRdb's copy carries only in-frame clones and drops some. This sample carries around 140,000 clones, around 86% of them seen once, and the ten largest clones take around 11%. The material sequenced was PBMCs or T cells enriched from blood (not recorded which). This clonotype was sampled from a man aged 55-75 years who had recovered from COVID-19. The chain joins TRBV19 to TRBJ2-3; D perhaps matches TRBD2 (5 bases). CDR3 nucleotides: TGTGCCAGTAGTGCGTGGGTTCGGGACACAGATACGCAGTATTTT. Its protein product is CASSAWVRDTDTQYF.